This T cell receptor (beta chain) appears in the sequencing data of a study of human T cells and chemical hapten exposure (dated by TCRdb to the early 2020s). Looking at the study overall: For sensitization, 2% DPC in acetone was applied to a roughly 2 cm by roughly 2 cm area of upper inner arm skin. Blood samples were taken from patients before sensitization (week 0) and at 2, 6 and about 24 weeks after DPC sensitization. The libraries were sequenced as a pool, and the TCR yield per sample differed mostly because of small variations in library volumes within the pool. Blood for TCR sequencing was provided by twenty-nine alopecia patients at one to four time points (pre-sensitization, 2, 6 and 24 weeks). Patch testing was performed on the upper back with Finn chambers containing 0.01% DPC, and the patch tests were scored after 6 days according to International Contact Dermatitis Research Group standards. Throughout the roughly 25-week study period, patients were also given weekly therapeutic DPC doses on the scalp. The patient cohort, mostly female, included alopecia areata with under or over 50% scalp involvement, alopecia totalis and alopecia universalis. The study tracked peripheral blood TCR repertoire changes in vivo during primary and secondary sensitization to the hapten diphenylcyclopropenone (DPC) in alopecia patients.

This clonotype came up many times. No cognate antigen has been identified for it. No per-base quality is available; no much larger clone lies one base away. This sample's time point label indicates: patch test 2, 6 weeks after DPC sensitization. Sample treatment or condition, as interpreted from the label and publication: therapeutic diphenylcyclopropenone sensitization with weekly scalp DPC. At every patch-test visit, the blood draw took place before the patch test was put on. Eligible patients were aged 18 to 70, diagnosed with alopecia, deemed suitable for DPC therapy, and excluded if pregnant. Total RNA was isolated from unfractionated whole blood collected in Tempus Blood RNA tubes. Study-wide findings and limitations: DPC sensitization did not change how many TCRs were above 1 in 1000 frequency, and no evidence was found of alterations in global repertoire structure. Expanded TCRs formed significantly more large CDR3 similarity clusters than pre-sensitization or healthy control sets, consistent with antigen-driven responses. Repeated subsampling changed both the strength of the expansion versus patch-test correlation and the threshold at which that correlation became significant. Patch test score correlated positively with the number of PT1 expanded TCRs, reaching significance at thresholds 8, 16 and 32 but not at 4. Because every patient had alopecia, a presumed autoimmune disease, the patients' immune response might differ from that of healthy individuals.

Looking up the germline V gene (reference sequence) yields CDR1 LGHDT and CDR2 YNNKEL. Spanning cysteine to phenylalanine, the CDR3 consists of 13 amino acids. Here the CDR3 DNA is all that survives: 39 bases in frame from base 1. Between the V and J ends, shortened by 6 bases and 1 base respectively, the junction contains 10 bases. The method behind the library was RACE. The data were produced on a NextSeq 500. During library preparation, unique molecular identifiers were attached to individual cDNA molecules so that TCRs could be counted in a quantitative, reproducible way. Both TCR alpha and TCR beta chains were sequenced from each blood RNA sample. In the paper's pipeline: Samples had a median of about 96,000 TCRs, with a range from about 23,224 to 690,600. The Decombinator software suite was used to annotate V, J and CDR3 in the TCR reads. For PS versus PT1 abundance plots, all samples were subsampled to the same number of TCRs (28,000). Expanded TCRs were defined as absent before sensitization and observed at least eight times at the 2-week time point. TCRdb reprocessed the public reads (quality trimming at Q25 with fastp, clone calling with MiXCR) and kept in-frame beta chains. One record per CDR3 amino acid sequence lists the most common genes and DNA. The V and J calls, along with clone size, are taken from TCRdb and not from the paper's own processing. Here the sample has tens of thousands of distinct CDR3 sequences; 6.5% to 8.5% occur a single time. The ten most abundant clones make up around 1.3% of the sample.

The clonotype comes from a woman aged 25 to 39 with alopecia areata. Some clones in this sample may be carry-over from other donors' samples. The sequences come from whole blood, collected in connection with sensitization to the hapten diphenylcyclopropenone (DPC). In this chain, TRBV3-1 is recombined with TRBJ2-7; the D gene identity is not certain. The bases are TGTGCCAGCAGTCCCACAAAATCCTACGAGCAGTACTTC. The resulting protein is CASSPTKSYEQYF.